This TCR beta chain originates from a study of shared T cell receptors in the human thymus. The table came from immunoSEQ multiplex PCR; TCRdb's copy has only in-frame clones and leaves some out. Of hundreds of thousands of clones in the sample, more than 75% were seen once. The germline V gene encodes CDR1 MGHRA and CDR2 YSYEKL. The CDR3 covers 15 residues. V was trimmed by 4 bases and J by 6 bases, leaving 15 bases between them. Another study also made use of these data, one on human thymus T cells.

This chain links TRBV4-1 with TRBJ2-2; the D gene is possibly TRBD2 (6 bases). The TCR comes from a boy under three years old with a congenital heart defect. The sequenced sample was thymocytes. The CDR3 region is CASSPTSLESGELFF. The CDR3 DNA follows: TGCGCCAGCAGCCCTACTAGCCTGGAATCCGGGGAGCTGTTTTTT.